The next 14 T cell receptor beta chains were all read from a single sample in a study of blood T cells in healthy people across ages. The second PCR ran roughly 7 to 12 cycles with a sample-barcoded 5' primer and J-beta primers. From the 5' RACE reads, TCRdb called clonotypes with MiXCR, one entry per CDR3 protein. The sample shows approximately 800,000 distinct CDR3 sequences, 20% to 30% of them seen only once. The sample was also linked to a second study, of T cells of mothers and their children.

The sequenced sample was blood. These receptor sequences come from a boy aged 5-17 years in good health.

This clonotype was counted a few times. The rearrangement joins TRBV20-1 to TRBJ1-2; 7 bases agree with TRBD1. CDR3 length: 14 amino acids. V was clipped by 5 bases and J by 4 bases; unmatched bases: 10. Germline V gene data show CDR1 as DFQATT and CDR2 as SNEGSKA (reference sequence). Here the CDR3 reads CSAVPGQTSYGYTF. The CDR3 DNA sequence: TGCAGTGCTGTACCGGGACAGACATCCTATGGCTACACCTTC.

The chain has TRBV7-9 and TRBJ2-2; no clear D gene. Trimming removed 1 base from V and 2 bases from J, with 17 bases in between. Looked up from germline, CDR1 is SEHNR and CDR2 is FQNEAQ (reference sequence). This CDR3 contains 18 residues. The CDR3 bases are TGTGCCAGCAGCTTAGATCACAGCATCTATTCAAACACCGGGGAGCTGTTTTTT. Translated: CASSLDHSIYSNTGELFF.

This sequence joins TRBV29-1 and TRBJ2-5; D may be TRBD1 or TRBD2 (6 bases each). Matching the DNA end better, TRBJ2-7 makes the J call doubtful. The germline gives CDR1 SQVTM, CDR2 ANQGSEA. This CDR3 is 14 amino acids long. The CDR3 DNA sequence: TGCAGCGTTCAAGGGGGGACGGATACCTACGAGCAGTACTTC. Amino acid sequence: CSVQGGTDTYEQYF.

V and J are TRBV6-1 and TRBJ2-5, with 10 bases lining up with TRBD2. The CDR3 contains 17 residues. Germline V gene sequence: CDR1 MNHNS, CDR2 SASEGT. With V trimmed by 6 bases and J by 5 bases, 15 bases remained unmatched. The CDR3 DNA follows: TGTGCCAGCAGCAGCTCTCTGTGGGGACTAGCGAGGGAGACCCAGTACTTC. Translation gives CASSSSLWGLARETQYF.

The rearrangement links TRBV28 to TRBJ2-5; D tentatively reads TRBD1 or TRBD2 (5 bases each). The CDR3 is 13 residues long. V lost 6 bases, J lost 11 bases, and 19 bases lay in between. Germline lookup yields CDR1 MDHEN and CDR2 SYDVKM. For the CDR3, the DNA is TGTGCCAGCAGCTCCCCGGGACCAGAGGAGCAGTACTTC. Translation gives CASSSPGPEEQYF.

The table lists this clonotype with many counts. The chain combines TRBV27 with TRBJ2-5; D uncertain. The CDR3 totals 14 residues. V lost 0 bases and J 5 bases, leaving 10 bases between the germline ends. Per germline, CDR1 MNHEY and CDR2 SMNVEV (reference sequence). In DNA, the CDR3 is TGTGCCAGCAGTTTATCGGCTAACCGGGAGACCCAGTACTTC. Its translation: CASSLSANRETQYF.

This clonotype was picked up a small number of times. The chain recombines TRBV5-1 with TRBJ2-7; D is perhaps TRBD2 (7 bases). Germline V gives CDR1 SGHRS, CDR2 YFSETQ. Trimming took off 5 bases at V and 2 bases at J, with 11 bases between the two ends. CDR3 size: 13 residues. DNA for the CDR3: TGCGCCAGCAGAGGGGGGGGACCCTACGAGCAGTACTTC. Translating it yields CASRGGGPYEQYF.

This rearrangement joins TRBV6-1 to TRBJ2-1; D perhaps matches TRBD1 (7 bases). Between the trimmed V and J ends, which lost 3 bases and 0 bases, there was a span of 21 bases. The CDR3 is 19 residues long. The germline V gene encodes CDR1 MNHNS and CDR2 SASEGT. The CDR3 nucleotides read TGTGCCAGCAGTGACCGTCTAGTCAGGGGGGAAGGCTCCTACAATGAGCAGTTCTTC. This translates into CASSDRLVRGEGSYNEQFF.

There are a few counts of this clonotype. The rearrangement uses TRBV19 and TRBJ2-7; unclear D gene. Germline lookup yields CDR1 LNHDA and CDR2 SQIVND (reference sequence). This CDR3 is built from 14 residues. Trimming removed 1 base at V and 0 bases at J, with 7 bases between. The CDR3 nucleotides are TGTGCCAGTAGTATAGCGGGCAGCTCCTACGAGCAGTACTTC. Residues: CASSIAGSSYEQYF.

This clonotype was found a few times. This rearrangement joins TRBV7-2 to TRBJ2-5; D is ambiguous. The germline gives CDR1 SGHTA, CDR2 FQGNSA. This CDR3 contains 13 residues. Trimming stripped 2 bases from V and 2 bases from J, with 6 bases between. The CDR3 sequence: CASSLQRQETQYF. The CDR3 coding sequence is TGTGCCAGCAGCTTACAAAGACAAGAGACCCAGTACTTC.

The rearrangement joins TRBV7-9 to TRBJ2-1, with D possibly being TRBD2 (5 bases). The CDR3 loop spans 18 amino acids. Trimming left V 5 bases short and J 0 bases short, with 20 bases between. In germline, CDR1 is SEHNR, CDR2 FQNEAQ (reference sequence). The CDR3 DNA follows: TGTGCCAGCAGCATCGGGGTCGCCGCTTTAAGCTCCTACAATGAGCAGTTCTTC. It encodes CASSIGVAALSSYNEQFF.

A few counts support this clonotype. The chain has TRBV5-5 and TRBJ2-7; 10 positions match TRBD2. Germline V lookup: CDR1 SGHKS, CDR2 YYEKEE (reference sequence). V shed 4 bases and J 0 bases; nucleotides not matched to a gene: 4. CDR3 length: 15 residues. CDR3 nucleotides: TGTGCCAGCAGCACCCGACTAGCGGGCTCCTACGAGCAGTACTTC. Translation: CASSTRLAGSYEQYF.

This clonotype was seen only a few times. The rearrangement joins TRBV7-2 to TRBJ1-3; D call uncertain. CDR3 length: 19 residues. Trimming left V 5 bases short and J 0 bases short, with 23 bases between. CDR1 and CDR2 (germline): SGHTA, FQGNSA. CDR3 residues: CASSLKLSQATLSGNTIYF. CDR3 nucleotides: TGTGCCAGCAGCCTCAAATTGTCGCAGGCAACCCTCTCTGGAAACACCATATATTTT.

This clonotype was found a few times. The genes are TRBV11-2 and TRBJ2-1; TRBD1 might be the D (6 bases). The CDR3 has 16 amino acids. Germline loops: CDR1 SGHAT, CDR2 FQNNGV. The germline V and J ends were trimmed by 6 bases and 3 bases, with 18 bases remaining between them. CDR3 in DNA: TGTGCCAGCAGATCTACCAGGGGCACCTTCTACAATGAGCAGTTCTTC. Amino acids: CASRSTRGTFYNEQFF.